These 24 T cell receptor beta chains share one sample of origin, sequenced in a study of blood T cell repertoires in COVID-19. Assay: immunoSEQ multiplex PCR; the TCRdb copy retains only in-frame clones and omits some. The sample lists 170,000 or so clones, around 80% occurring once. Sequenced sample: peripheral blood. Every receptor here comes from a man in his 70s with active or convalescent COVID-19.

The chain joins TRBV19 to TRBJ1-1; the D is unclear. CDR3 length: 13 residues. V gave up 6 bases and J gave up 2 bases, with 10 bases separating them. CDR1 and CDR2 (germline): LNHDA, SQIVND (reference sequence). The CDR3 nucleotides are TGTGCCAGTAGCATCACAGCCAACACTGAAGCTTTCTTT. It yields the protein CASSITANTEAFF.

This chain joins TRBV21-1 and TRBJ1-1. TRBV21-1 is a pseudogene segment. This CDR3 comprises 15 residues. As DNA, the CDR3 is TGTGCCAGCAGCAAAGGGGTGCGGGGCAGGGCGGAAGCTTTCTTT. This sequence encodes CASSKGVRGRAEAFF.

The chain carries TRBV9 and TRBJ2-2, with D tentatively TRBD2 (5 bases). Trimming took 1 base from V and 7 from J, leaving 14 bases between them. The CDR3 extends over 15 amino acids. In germline, CDR1 is SGDLS, CDR2 YYNGEE. DNA for the CDR3: TGTGCCAGCAGCGTACGTGGGAGTAACGGCGGGGAGCTGTTTTTT. It yields the protein CASSVRGSNGGELFF. The full variable domain, its missing parts supplied by reference TRBV9 and TRBJ2-2, is DSGVTQTPKHLITATGQRVTLRCSPRSGDLSVYWYQQSLDQGLQFLIQYYNGEERAKGNILERFSAQQFPDLHSELNLSSLELGDSALYFCASSVRGSNGGELFFGEGSRLTVL.

The chain couples TRBV19 to TRBJ1-1; TRBD1 matches at 7 bases. Trimming at V came to 3 bases and at J to 5 bases, leaving 12 bases not matched to a gene. The germline gives CDR1 LNHDA, CDR2 SQIVND (reference sequence). The CDR3 is made up of 16 amino acids. CDR3 coding DNA: TGTGCCAGTAGTATTTCGAATGCACAGGGGCGGACTGAAGCTTTCTTT. It is translated as CASSISNAQGRTEAFF.

The rearrangement joins TRBV27 to TRBJ1-6, with a possible D match to TRBD1 (5 bases). CDR3 length: 16 residues. Deletions cut 3 bases from V and 0 bases from J, with 9 bases between. Per the germline V gene, CDR1 is MNHEY and CDR2 is SMNVEV (reference sequence). In nucleotides, the CDR3 is TGTGCCAGCAGTTTTCAGGGACTCTCCTATAATTCACCCCTCCACTTT. It yields the protein CASSFQGLSYNSPLHF.

The chain recombines TRBV7-8 with TRBJ2-5, with 14 bases that match TRBD2. Germline V gene data show CDR1 as SGHVS and CDR2 as FQNEAQ. The ends lost 5 bases at V and 6 bases at J; junction bases unmatched: 11. The CDR3 runs to 17 residues. The CDR3 DNA sequence: TGTGCCAGCAGCGCCCCCCTTAGACTAGCGGGAGGGAAGACCCAGTACTTC. Its translation is CASSAPLRLAGGKTQYF.

The chain combines TRBV24-1 with TRBJ1-6, with TRBD1 matching 10 bases. This CDR3 has 16 amino acids. Looked up from germline, CDR1 is KGHDR and CDR2 is SFDVKD. The J segment lost 7 bases and the V segment lost 7 bases, leaving 9 bases of the junction unmatched. Written as DNA, the CDR3 is TGTGCCACCAGGGTGAGATGGGGACAGGGGAATTCACCCCTCCACTTT. As protein: CATRVRWGQGNSPLHF.

The chain uses TRBV24-1 and TRBJ1-2, with TRBD1 matching over 7 bases. The CDR3 is 11 amino acids. J lost 4 bases, V lost 9 bases, and 1 base had no gene match. The germline gives CDR1 KGHDR, CDR2 SFDVKD. CDR3 sequence reads: CATSGGYGYTF. DNA for the CDR3: TGTGCCACCTCAGGGGGCTATGGCTACACCTTC.

The V call is TRBV9, the J call TRBJ2-1; a weak D match, TRBD2 (5 bases). V was clipped by 3 bases and J by 6 bases, with 16 bases between them. This CDR3 is 15 amino acids long. Germline V gives CDR1 SGDLS, CDR2 YYNGEE. This CDR3 reads CASSAHRSSGNEQFF. The CDR3 nucleotides read TGTGCCAGCAGCGCCCATAGGTCCAGCGGCAATGAGCAGTTCTTC.

This clone came up a few times. V and J are TRBV9 and TRBJ2-7, with a possible D match to TRBD2 (7 bases). The CDR3 has 15 amino acids. Trimming removed 0 bases at V and 3 bases at J, with 13 bases between. Germline loops: CDR1 SGDLS, CDR2 YYNGEE. The CDR3 DNA sequence: TGTGCCAGCAGCGTAGAGGGGGGGCCCTACTACGAGCAGTACTTC. This gives the protein CASSVEGGPYYEQYF.

This sequence joins TRBV6-5 and TRBJ1-5, with 7 positions matching TRBD1. The germline gives CDR1 MNHEY, CDR2 SVGAGI. The V and J ends lost 6 bases and 9 bases, in that order; junction bases with no gene match: 8. The CDR3 extends over 13 amino acids. The CDR3, as DNA: TGTGCCAGCAGAGGACAGGTCAATATGCCCCAGCATTTT. Translated: CASRGQVNMPQHF.

The rearrangement uses TRBV7-2 and TRBJ2-7; 9 nucleotides agree with TRBD2. Germline V CDR1 and CDR2: SGHTA, FQGNSA. This CDR3 is 15 amino acids long. Unmatched junction bases numbered 11, after V lost 5 bases and J lost 6 bases. The CDR3 DNA reads as TGTGCCAGCAGCGGACTACGGACTAGCGACTCCGAGCAGTACTTC. This codes for CASSGLRTSDSEQYF.

This sequence joins TRBV2 and TRBJ1-2, with D possibly matching TRBD1 (5 bases). The CDR3 totals 15 residues. In germline, CDR1 is SNHLY, CDR2 FYNNEI. Trimming took 5 bases from V and 0 from J, leaving 13 bases between them. DNA of the CDR3: TGTGCCAGCAGTTGGGCACAGGCAGCTAACTATGGCTACACCTTC. Its protein is CASSWAQAANYGYTF.

This clone appeared a single time. The chain has TRBV5-1 and TRBJ2-3; D may be TRBD2 (5 bases). Germline CDR1 reads SGHRS; CDR2 reads YFSETQ. V was trimmed by 5 bases and J by 2 bases, leaving 15 bases between them. CDR3 length equals 15 residues. DNA of the CDR3: TGCGCCAGCAGGGGGTTAGGAGGTGCCACAGATACGCAGTATTTT. Amino acids: CASRGLGGATDTQYF.

The CDR3 loop is CASSVGVTGGRMDNEKLFF. As DNA, the CDR3 is TGTGCCAGCAGCGTAGGAGTGACAGGGGGCCGTATGGATAATGAAAAACTGTTTTTT. The chain recombines TRBV9 with TRBJ1-4, with 10 bases matching TRBD1. Trimming removed 0 bases from V and 4 bases from J; junction bases left unmatched: 12. CDR3 length: 19 amino acids. Germline CDR1 and CDR2: SGDLS and YYNGEE.

The CDR3 nucleotides are TGCAGCGTTGAATCTAGCAGGACAGATACGCAGTATTTT. It encodes CSVESSRTDTQYF. V gene TRBV29-1 combines with J gene TRBJ2-3; a possible D gene is TRBD2 (5 bases). The V and J ends lost 2 bases and 3 bases respectively, with 9 bases between them. CDR1 and CDR2 from the germline V gene are SQVTM and ANQGSEA. The CDR3 extends over 13 amino acids.

V and J are TRBV7-2 and TRBJ1-1, with a weak D call TRBD1 (6 bases). The ends were cut back, 6 bases at V and 1 base at J, with 12 bases in the middle. CDR1 is SGHTA and CDR2 is FQGNSA in the germline V gene. The CDR3 length is 14 residues. CDR3 residues: CASRNRDGNTEAFF. The CDR3 region has the DNA TGTGCCAGCAGGAACAGGGATGGGAACACTGAAGCTTTCTTT.

This clone showed up just a few times. CDR3 in DNA: TGTGCCAGCAGTTACCGGCGGGAGGGAGGGAATGAGCAGTTCTTC. It codes for CASSYRREGGNEQFF. The chain recombines TRBV6-2 or TRBV6-3 with TRBJ2-1; 9 bases agree with TRBD2. The CDR3 extends over 15 amino acids. CDR1 is MNHEY and CDR2 is SVGEGT in the germline V gene. V shed 2 bases and J 7 bases; nucleotides not matched to a gene: 6.

The chain combines TRBV9 with TRBJ2-3; 9 positions agree with TRBD1. The germline CDR1 and CDR2 sequences are SGDLS and YYNGEE. This CDR3 spans 16 amino acids. The junction had 9 bases not matched to a gene; V was cut back by 3 bases and J by 4 bases. The CDR3 is CASSARTGDGPDTQYF. The CDR3 DNA follows: TGTGCCAGCAGCGCCCGGACAGGGGATGGTCCAGATACGCAGTATTTT.

The chain couples TRBV7-2 to TRBJ1-5; 8 positions agree with TRBD1. V lost 5 bases, J lost 2 bases, and 5 bases stayed unmatched. The CDR3 totals 15 residues. Germline V gene data show CDR1 as SGHTA and CDR2 as FQGNSA. The CDR3 DNA follows: TGTGCCAGCAGCCCCACGGGACAGGGCAATCAGCCCCAGCATTTT. Residues: CASSPTGQGNQPQHF. The whole variable domain, remainder taken from reference TRBV7-2 and TRBJ1-5, is GAGVSQSPSNKVTEKGKDVELRCDPISGHTALYWYRQSLGQGLEFLIYFQGNSAPDKSGLPSDRFSAERTGGSVSTLTIQRTQQEDSAVYLCASSPTGQGNQPQHFGDGTRLSIL.

In nucleotides, the CDR3 is TGTGCCAGCAGTGATGGTCAGGGGGCTTGGAATGGCTACACCTTC. Translated: CASSDGQGAWNGYTF. The V and J genes are TRBV6-1 and TRBJ1-2; TRBD1 agrees at 8 bases. The length of the CDR3 is 15 residues. The V and J ends lost 3 bases and 6 bases, in that order; junction bases with no gene match: 9. Germline lookup yields CDR1 MNHNS and CDR2 SASEGT.

The rearrangement uses TRBV2 and TRBJ2-1, with 12 bases identical to TRBD1. The CDR3 consists of 16 residues. The germline CDR1 and CDR2 sequences are SNHLY and FYNNEI. After removal of 7 bases from V and 8 bases from J, the junction contained 12 bases not matched to a gene. DNA for the CDR3: TGTGCCAGCACTTCCCAGGGGACAGGGGGCTGGGATGAGCAGTTCTTC. Its translation is CASTSQGTGGWDEQFF.

V usage is TRBV18 and J usage is TRBJ1-4; 7 bases agree with TRBD1. The CDR3 has 14 amino acids. The junction had 4 bases not matched to a gene; V was cut back by 2 bases and J by 7 bases. Germline CDR1 is KGHSH and CDR2 is LQKENI. CDR3 region: CASSPETGREKLFF. The CDR3 coding sequence is TGTGCCAGCTCACCAGAGACAGGGCGTGAAAAACTGTTTTTT.

The V call is TRBV2, the J call TRBJ1-2; D gene unclear. V lost 6 bases, J lost 0 bases, and 14 bases lay in between. The CDR3 has 15 residues. Germline values: CDR1 SNHLY, CDR2 FYNNEI. CDR3 sequence reads: CASRARGNANYGYTF. The CDR3 DNA reads as TGTGCCAGCAGGGCGAGAGGCAATGCTAACTATGGCTACACCTTC. The complete variable domain, with remaining parts taken from reference TRBV2 and TRBJ1-2, reads EPEVTQTPSHQVTQMGQEVILRCVPISNHLYFYWYRQILGQKVEFLVSFYNNEISEKSEIFDDQFSVERPDGSNFTLKIRSTKLEDSAMYFCASRARGNANYGYTFGSGTRLTVV.